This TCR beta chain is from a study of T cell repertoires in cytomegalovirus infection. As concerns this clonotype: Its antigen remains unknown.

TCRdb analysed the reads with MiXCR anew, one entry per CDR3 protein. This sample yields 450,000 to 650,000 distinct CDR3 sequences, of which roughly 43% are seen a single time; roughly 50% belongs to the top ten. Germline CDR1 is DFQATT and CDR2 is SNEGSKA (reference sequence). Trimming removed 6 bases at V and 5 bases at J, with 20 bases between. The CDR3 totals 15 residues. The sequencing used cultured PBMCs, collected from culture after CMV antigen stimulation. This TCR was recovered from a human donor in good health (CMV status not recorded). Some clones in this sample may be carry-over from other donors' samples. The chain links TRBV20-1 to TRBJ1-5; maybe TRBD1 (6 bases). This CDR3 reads CSALDRKGSYQPQHF. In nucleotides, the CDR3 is TGCAGTGCGCTCGACAGGAAGGGATCTTATCAGCCCCAGCATTTT.